This T cell receptor (beta chain) was observed in a study of T-cell reconstitution after alpha-beta-depleted transplantation in children. Unique molecular identifiers were incorporated into the prepared TCRbeta library. TCRdb reanalysed the PCR reads using MiXCR and keeps one entry per CDR3 protein. The table lists around 530,000 distinct CDR3 sequences, 30% to 35% of them singletons. V lost 1 base to trimming and J lost 3 bases; unmatched junction nucleotides: 6. Germline V gives CDR1 SEHNR, CDR2 FQNEAQ (reference sequence). This CDR3 is 16 amino acids long. The sequence was collected from a human donor who donated a stem cell graft to a child with aplastic anemia. The J gene is TRBJ1-1, the V gene TRBV7-9; 9 nucleotides line up with TRBD1. The specimen comprised PBMCs from the stem cell graft donor, sampled from the stem cell graft. In nucleotides, the CDR3 is TGTGCCAGCAGCTTAGGGACAGGGGCTGGAGACACTGAAGCTTTCTTT. The encoded protein is CASSLGTGAGDTEAFF.